This T cell receptor beta chain derives from a study of CD8 T cells in ankylosing spondylitis. Regarding the study as a whole: Within matched ankylosing spondylitis synovial fluid, disease-linked clones were reportedly significantly enriched.

This clonotype has at least ten counts. Its antigen is unidentified. MiXCR, run by TCRdb on the 5' RACE reads, gives a single entry per CDR3 protein. The sample has 50,000 to 70,000 distinct CDR3 sequences, more than 5.5% seen once. The CDR3 runs 18 residues. Trimming removed 2 bases at V and 6 bases at J, with 24 bases between. From germline, CDR1 is SGDLS and CDR2 YYNGEE. Input material: synovial fluid, either unsorted or a sorted T cell fraction (not recorded which). The TCR was taken from a male donor with ankylosing spondylitis. The chain recombines TRBV9 with TRBJ2-1; no clear D. CDR3 in amino acids: CASSVSQRDGPRANEQFF. CDR3 nucleotides: TGTGCCAGCAGCGTTTCCCAGCGTGACGGACCCCGCGCCAATGAGCAGTTCTTC.